This is a list of T cell receptor beta chains from one sample in a study of cytomegalovirus exposure and HLA in healthy donors. The method was immunoSEQ multiplex PCR; TCRdb's version includes in-frame clones alone and lacks a portion of them. The sample carries around 150,000 clones, roughly 80% recorded once. Sequenced material: PBMCs. These receptors came from a man in his thirties or forties in good health and CMV-seropositive. CDR3s include the opening cysteine and the closing phenylalanine or tryptophan. A D gene is named only where the DNA matches it firmly. Rows give clone size only sometimes, using once, few, many, or a class for an expanded clone.

clone_size j_call v_call d_call cdr3_nt cdr3_aa
. TRBJ1-2 TRBV9 TRBD1 TGTGCCAGCAGCACACAGGGGGCGATGTACTATGGCTACACCTTC CASSTQGAMYYGYTF
. TRBJ2-3 TRBV29-1 TRBD2 TGCAGCGTTGGGGTCTCGGGAGGGCGGGCAGATACGCAGTATTTT CSVGVSGGRADTQYF
. TRBJ2-7 TRBV7-2 . TGTGCCAGCAGCTTAGTGGCTGGGAGCTCCTACGAGCAGTACTTC CASSLVAGSSYEQYF
. TRBJ2-3 TRBV2 . TGTGCCAGCAGCGCGGGACTCCCAAGCACAGATACGCAGTATTTT CASSAGLPSTDTQYF
. TRBJ2-5 TRBV7-2 TRBD1 TGTGCCAGCAGCGGTCTCGGGACAGGGGGCCAAGAGACCCAGTACTTC CASSGLGTGGQETQYF
many TRBJ1-2 TRBV5-5 . TGTGCCAGCAGCCGGACGGGGGGACCCACTAACTATGGCTACACCTTC CASSRTGGPTNYGYTF
. TRBJ1-4 TRBV5-8 . TGTGCCAGCAGCTGGGCGGCCAGGGTGGATGAAAAACTGTTTTTT CASSWAARVDEKLFF
. TRBJ2-1 TRBV29-1 . TGCAGCGTGGTCGAGGGCGTAGAGCAGTTCTTC CSVVEGVEQFF
. TRBJ2-1 TRBV7-2 TRBD2 TGTGCCAGCAGCAAAGGAGCGGGAGCGTTGAATGAGCAGTTCTTC CASSKGAGALNEQFF
. TRBJ2-7 TRBV7-2 TRBD1 TGTGCCAGCAGTTCTACAGGGGGTCGGGCGAGCGAGCAGTACTTT CASSSTGGRASEQYF
. TRBJ1-2 TRBV6-1 . TGTGCCAGCAGTGAAATGGCCTGGAGTGGCTACACCTTC CASSEMAWSGYTF
. TRBJ1-1 TRBV9 . TGTGCCAGCAGCGCAGACTTCCCCGGTTCCGTGAACACTGAAGCTTTCTTT CASSADFPGSVNTEAFF
few TRBJ2-7 TRBV19 TRBD1 TGTGCCAGTCAGGGGACAGCCTACGAGCAGTACTTC CASQGTAYEQYF
. TRBJ2-2 TRBV7-6 TRBD1 TGTGCCAGCAGCCCAGGACAGGGGACTACCGGGGAGCTGTTTTTT CASSPGQGTTGELFF
. TRBJ1-5 TRBV6-1 . TGTGCCAGCAGTGAAATCCCAGGGGTTAATCAGCCCCAGCATTTT CASSEIPGVNQPQHF
. TRBJ2-1 TRBV28 TRBD1 TGTGCCAGCAGTTTATATGGCCTACAGGGGAGCTACAATGAGCAGTTCTTC CASSLYGLQGSYNEQFF
. TRBJ2-5 TRBV5-4 . TGTGCCAGCAGCCCTGGGACTTCTCGGGGGCAAGAGACCCAGTACTTC CASSPGTSRGQETQYF
. TRBJ2-5 TRBV9 TRBD2 TGTGCCAGCAGTGAGGTGTTGAGGGAGGGGGAGACCCAGTACTTC CASSEVLREGETQYF
. TRBJ2-1 TRBV19 . TGTGCCAGTAGTATCCCGGGATTGACGGGTGAGCAGTTCTTC CASSIPGLTGEQFF
. TRBJ2-1 TRBV30 . TGTGCCTGGAGCTTTAATGAGCAGTTCTTC CAWSFNEQFF
. TRBJ2-6 TRBV18 TRBD1 TGTGCCAGCTCACCACCCGGGACAGGTATTTCTGGGGCCAACGTCCTGACTTTC CASSPPGTGISGANVLTF
once TRBJ2-7 TRBV6-4 . TGTGCCCGTCCCAGCTCCTACGAGCAGTACTTC CARPSSYEQYF
. TRBJ2-7 TRBV5-4 TRBD1 TGTGCCAGCAGCAAAGGAGGGACAGGCCGATACGAGCAGTACTTC CASSKGGTGRYEQYF
. TRBJ1-2 TRBV28 TRBD1 TGTGCCAGCAGTAGATCGACAGGGTATTTCTATGGCTACACCTTC CASSRSTGYFYGYTF
. TRBJ1-1 TRBV29-1 . TGCAGCGTTGAGCGACACTTGAACACTGAAGCTTTCTTT CSVERHLNTEAFF
. TRBJ1-5 TRBV28 . TGTGCCAGCAGTTTATTTCAACTCAATCAGCCCCAGCATTTT CASSLFQLNQPQHF
. TRBJ2-3 TRBV5-1 . TGCGCCAGCAGCTTTGAGGGCCTCACAGATACGCAGTATTTT CASSFEGLTDTQYF
. TRBJ2-6 TRBV29-1 TRBD1 TGCAGCGTTGAAGGGACAGGGGAAAATGGGGCCAACGTCCTGACTTTC CSVEGTGENGANVLTF
. TRBJ2-7 TRBV5-4 TRBD1 TGTGCCAGCAGCTACGGACAGGGGGCGTTCTACGAGCAGTACTTC CASSYGQGAFYEQYF
. TRBJ2-1 TRBV28 . TGTGCCAGCAGCCCCACTGTGTTGAATGAGCAGTTCTTC CASSPTVLNEQFF
once TRBJ2-7 TRBV6-1 TRBD1 TGTGCCAGCAGGACCGGGACAGGGGGCTACGAGCAGTACTTC CASRTGTGGYEQYF